This T cell receptor (beta chain) is drawn from a study of T cell changes during pregnancy in multiple sclerosis. Trimming shortened V by 2 bases and J by 5 bases, and 15 bases separated the two germline ends. CDR3 length: 15 amino acids. The germline V gene has CDR1 MGHRA and CDR2 YSYEKL. Assay: immunoSEQ multiplex PCR; the TCRdb copy retains only in-frame clones and omits some. The sample contains tens of thousands of clones, about nine tenths of which appear only once. The genes are TRBV4-1 and TRBJ2-5; weak D call: TRBD2 (5 bases). The receptor was derived from a female donor in good health, enrolled as a control in a pregnancy study. The input for sequencing was peripheral blood, taken in the third trimester of pregnancy. The DNA for the CDR3 is TGCGCCAGCAGCCAACCTTTTAGTGGGGAGGAGACCCAGTACTTC. This translates into CASSQPFSGEETQYF.